This is a list of T cell receptor beta chains from one sample in a study of human T cells and chemical hapten exposure. TCRdb reanalysed the RACE reads using MiXCR and keeps one entry per CDR3 protein. The table includes around 260,000 distinct CDR3 sequences, approximately 8.4% detected once. The source was whole blood, collected in connection with sensitization to the hapten diphenylcyclopropenone (DPC). The source is a woman aged 40 to 50 with alopecia areata. Some clones in this sample may be carry-over from other donors' samples. CDR3s include the opening cysteine and the closing phenylalanine or tryptophan. Fields, in order: CDR3 protein, J gene, V gene.

CASSPRVVGARNIQYF	TRBJ2-4	TRBV28
CSARTLSGRASEQYF	TRBJ2-7	TRBV20-1
CASSWGQAYNEQFF	TRBJ2-1	TRBV6-5
CASRSLGGYTF	TRBJ1-2	TRBV6-5
CASRDGAYEQYF	TRBJ2-7	TRBV19
CASSSDRTGGLTYEQYF	TRBJ2-7	TRBV28
CASSSLDGLGYGYTF	TRBJ1-2	TRBV28
CASSLSRVDTQYF	TRBJ2-3	TRBV7-3
CRGAGLNTEAFF	TRBJ1-1	TRBV20-1
CASSPDRARDEKLFF	TRBJ1-4	TRBV7-9
CASSLAVADTQYF	TRBJ2-3	TRBV7-9
CASSPQGGRNTEAFF	TRBJ1-1	TRBV18
CASSFGGRRQETQYF	TRBJ2-5	TRBV12-3/TRBV12-4
CASRGTGQNQPQHF	TRBJ1-5	TRBV2
CASSLGRWNTEAFF	TRBJ1-1	TRBV12-3/TRBV12-4
CSAAGTSGRLGAYEQYF	TRBJ2-7	TRBV20-1
CASSLLHTRTGRSSYNSPLHF	TRBJ1-6	TRBV18
CASSLLRAETQYF	TRBJ2-5	TRBV7-9
CASSARGVSYEQYF	TRBJ2-7	TRBV21-1
CASSWVSLGYEQYF	TRBJ2-7	TRBV27
CASSFLSTVKSYGYTF	TRBJ1-2	TRBV28
CATSEGPQETQYF	TRBJ2-5	TRBV24-1
CASSFSIAYEQYF	TRBJ2-7	TRBV12-3/TRBV12-4
CSVGQGQGQPQHF	TRBJ1-5	TRBV29-1
CANSQDVGYGYTF	TRBJ1-2	TRBV4-1
CSAKRQGATDTQYF	TRBJ2-3	TRBV20-1
CASSRGSRFQETQYF	TRBJ2-5	TRBV6-2/TRBV6-3
CATGQSNSPLHF	TRBJ1-6	TRBV19